Listed below are T cell receptor beta chains from one sample, sequenced in a study of T cell responses to AZD1222 COVID-19 vaccine. Some clones are missing from TCRdb's copy, which holds only in-frame ones; the method was immunoSEQ multiplex PCR. The data hold 87,000 or so clones, with nearly 90% observed a single time. Sequenced material: peripheral blood, taken on day 0 of AZD1222 vaccination. These receptors all come from an adult in good health. Both conserved end residues are part of each CDR3. The D gene is left open where the match is weak. Rows give clone size only sometimes, using once, few, many, or a class for an expanded clone.

clone_size: -; v_call: TRBV27; j_call: TRBJ2-5; d_call: -; cdr3_aa: CASSLRSGVVETQYF; cdr3_nt: TGTGCCAGCAGTTTACGTTCCGGGGTTGTGGAGACCCAGTACTTC
clone_size: few; v_call: TRBV9; j_call: TRBJ2-7; d_call: TRBD2; cdr3_aa: CASSVGPAGAGKSSYEQYF; cdr3_nt: TGTGCCAGCAGCGTAGGGCCAGCGGGGGCCGGAAAGAGCTCCTACGAGCAGTACTTC
clone_size: -; v_call: TRBV4-3; j_call: TRBJ2-3; d_call: -; cdr3_aa: CASSQVGSFTDTQYF; cdr3_nt: TGCGCCAGCAGCCAAGTCGGTTCTTTCACAGATACGCAGTATTTT
clone_size: -; v_call: TRBV4-3; j_call: TRBJ1-5; d_call: -; cdr3_aa: CASSPSGGADGPQHF; cdr3_nt: TGCGCCAGCAGCCCCTCTGGAGGGGCCGATGGTCCCCAGCATTTT
clone_size: once; v_call: TRBV4-1; j_call: TRBJ2-5; d_call: TRBD1; cdr3_aa: CASSRLTGAETQYF; cdr3_nt: TGCGCCAGCAGCCGCCTAACAGGGGCAGAGACCCAGTACTTC
clone_size: -; v_call: TRBV3-1/TRBV3-2; j_call: TRBJ1-2; d_call: -; cdr3_aa: CASSQAVDGYTF; cdr3_nt: TGTGCCAGCAGCCAGGCAGTCGATGGCTACACCTTC
clone_size: -; v_call: TRBV18; j_call: TRBJ2-3; d_call: -; cdr3_aa: CASSLRVSTDTQYF; cdr3_nt: TGTGCCAGCTCACTCAGGGTTAGCACAGATACGCAGTATTTT
clone_size: -; v_call: TRBV6-5; j_call: TRBJ2-2; d_call: -; cdr3_aa: CASSYSPMEGELFF; cdr3_nt: TGTGCCAGCAGTTACTCCCCCATGGAGGGGGAGCTGTTTTTT
clone_size: -; v_call: TRBV2; j_call: TRBJ1-4; d_call: TRBD1; cdr3_aa: CASRAQGVTNEKLFF; cdr3_nt: TGTGCCAGCAGGGCACAGGGGGTAACTAATGAAAAACTGTTTTTT
clone_size: -; v_call: TRBV12-3/TRBV12-4; j_call: TRBJ1-1; d_call: -; cdr3_aa: CASSTGNEAFF; cdr3_nt: TGTGCCAGCAGTACAGGGAATGAAGCTTTCTTT
clone_size: -; v_call: TRBV6-2/TRBV6-3; j_call: TRBJ1-1; d_call: -; cdr3_aa: CASSYYGRKNTEAFF; cdr3_nt: TGTGCCAGCAGTTACTACGGACGGAAGAACACTGAAGCTTTCTTT
clone_size: -; v_call: TRBV14; j_call: TRBJ1-1; d_call: -; cdr3_aa: CASSQWMVGTEAFF; cdr3_nt: TGTGCCAGCAGCCAATGGATGGTAGGCACTGAAGCTTTCTTT
clone_size: -; v_call: TRBV5-5; j_call: TRBJ2-2; d_call: -; cdr3_aa: CASSLIGTLTGELFF; cdr3_nt: TGTGCCAGCAGCTTAATCGGGACACTGACCGGGGAGCTGTTTTTT
clone_size: -; v_call: TRBV18; j_call: TRBJ2-3; d_call: -; cdr3_aa: CASSPWAGTPDTQYF; cdr3_nt: TGTGCCAGCTCACCATGGGCGGGGACCCCAGATACGCAGTATTTT
clone_size: -; v_call: TRBV25-1; j_call: TRBJ1-1; d_call: -; cdr3_aa: CASSPPRVGSEAFF; cdr3_nt: TGTGCCAGCAGTCCCCCCAGGGTTGGGTCTGAAGCTTTCTTT
clone_size: -; v_call: TRBV6-2/TRBV6-3; j_call: TRBJ2-7; d_call: TRBD2; cdr3_aa: CASSYGGEYEQYF; cdr3_nt: TGTGCCAGCAGTTACGGGGGGGAGTACGAGCAGTACTTC
clone_size: -; v_call: TRBV19; j_call: TRBJ1-2; d_call: TRBD1; cdr3_aa: CASSRGQSYGYTF; cdr3_nt: TGTGCCAGTAGTAGGGGACAGAGCTATGGCTACACCTTC
clone_size: -; v_call: TRBV9; j_call: TRBJ2-5; d_call: -; cdr3_aa: CASSPRDPAGETQYF; cdr3_nt: TGTGCCAGCAGCCCGCGGGACCCTGCGGGAGAGACCCAGTACTTC
clone_size: -; v_call: TRBV6-4; j_call: TRBJ2-3; d_call: -; cdr3_aa: CAGKADTQYF; cdr3_nt: TGTGCCGGAAAGGCAGATACGCAGTATTTT
clone_size: few; v_call: TRBV18; j_call: TRBJ1-1; d_call: -; cdr3_aa: CASSQPGVPEAFF; cdr3_nt: TGTGCCAGCTCACAACCGGGGGTACCCGAAGCTTTCTTT
clone_size: -; v_call: TRBV19; j_call: TRBJ1-5; d_call: -; cdr3_aa: CASSINPDQPQHF; cdr3_nt: TGTGCCAGTAGTATTAACCCGGATCAGCCCCAGCATTTT
clone_size: -; v_call: TRBV7-2; j_call: TRBJ2-4; d_call: -; cdr3_aa: CASTLGDGVRGKNIQYF; cdr3_nt: TGTGCCAGCACCCTAGGGGATGGGGTTCGAGGCAAAAACATTCAGTACTTC